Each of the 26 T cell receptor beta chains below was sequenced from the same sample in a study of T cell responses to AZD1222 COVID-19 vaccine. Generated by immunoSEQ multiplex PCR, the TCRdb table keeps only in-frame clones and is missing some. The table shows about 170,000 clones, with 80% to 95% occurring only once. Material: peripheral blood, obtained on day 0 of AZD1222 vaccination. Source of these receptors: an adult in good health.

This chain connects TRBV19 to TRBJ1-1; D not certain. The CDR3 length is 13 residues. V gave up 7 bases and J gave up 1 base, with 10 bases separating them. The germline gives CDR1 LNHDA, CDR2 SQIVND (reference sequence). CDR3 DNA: TGTGCCAGTAAAATGGGCGGGAACACTGAAGCTTTCTTT. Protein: CASKMGGNTEAFF.

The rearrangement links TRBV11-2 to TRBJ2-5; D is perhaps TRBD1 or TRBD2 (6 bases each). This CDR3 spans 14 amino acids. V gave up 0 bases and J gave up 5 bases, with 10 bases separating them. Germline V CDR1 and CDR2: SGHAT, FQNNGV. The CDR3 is CASSLDSGAETQYF. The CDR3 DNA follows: TGTGCCAGCAGCTTAGATTCGGGGGCTGAGACCCAGTACTTC.

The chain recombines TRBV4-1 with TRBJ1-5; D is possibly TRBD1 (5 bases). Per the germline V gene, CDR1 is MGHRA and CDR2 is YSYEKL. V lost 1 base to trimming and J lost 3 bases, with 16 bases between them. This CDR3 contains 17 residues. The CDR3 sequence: CASSQAAEDSLNQPQHF. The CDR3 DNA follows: TGCGCCAGCAGCCAAGCTGCCGAAGACAGCCTCAATCAGCCCCAGCATTTT.

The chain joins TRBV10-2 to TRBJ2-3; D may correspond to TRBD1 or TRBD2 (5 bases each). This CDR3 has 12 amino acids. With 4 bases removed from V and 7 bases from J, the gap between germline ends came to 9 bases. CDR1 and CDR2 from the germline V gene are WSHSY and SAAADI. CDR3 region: CASSVGAYTQYF. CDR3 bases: TGCGCCAGCAGTGTCGGGGCCTATACGCAGTATTTT.

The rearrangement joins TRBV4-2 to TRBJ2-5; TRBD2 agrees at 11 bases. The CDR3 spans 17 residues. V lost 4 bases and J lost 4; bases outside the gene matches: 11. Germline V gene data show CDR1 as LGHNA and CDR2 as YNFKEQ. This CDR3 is CASSPQVSSGGAETQYF. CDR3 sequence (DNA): TGTGCCAGCAGCCCCCAAGTTAGTAGCGGGGGGGCAGAGACCCAGTACTTC.

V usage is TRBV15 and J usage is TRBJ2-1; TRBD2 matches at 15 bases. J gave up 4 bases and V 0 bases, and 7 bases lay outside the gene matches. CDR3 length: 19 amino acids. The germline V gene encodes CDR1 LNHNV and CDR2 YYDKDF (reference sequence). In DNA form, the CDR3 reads TGTGCCACCAGCAGAGACCGGACTAGCGGGAGGGCTATATACAATGAGCAGTTCTTC. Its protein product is CATSRDRTSGRAIYNEQFF. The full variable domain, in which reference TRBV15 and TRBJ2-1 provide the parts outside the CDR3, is DAMVIQNPRYQVTQFGKPVTLSCSQTLNHNVMYWYQQKSSQAPKLLFHYYDKDFNNEADTPDNFQSRRPNTSFCFLDIRSPGLGDTAMYLCATSRDRTSGRAIYNEQFFGPGTRLTVL.

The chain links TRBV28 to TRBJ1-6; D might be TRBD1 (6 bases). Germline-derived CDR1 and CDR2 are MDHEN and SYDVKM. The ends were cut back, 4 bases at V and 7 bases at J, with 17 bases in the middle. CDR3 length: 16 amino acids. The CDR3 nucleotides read TGTGCCAGCAGTTCCGGGACACCCTCAAAAAATTCACCCCTCCACTTT. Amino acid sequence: CASSSGTPSKNSPLHF.

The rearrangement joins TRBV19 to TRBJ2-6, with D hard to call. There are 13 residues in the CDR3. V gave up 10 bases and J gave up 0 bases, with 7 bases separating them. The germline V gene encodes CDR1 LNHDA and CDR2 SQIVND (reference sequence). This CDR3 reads CATFFSGANVLTF. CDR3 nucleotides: TGTGCCACCTTCTTCTCTGGGGCCAACGTCCTGACTTTC.

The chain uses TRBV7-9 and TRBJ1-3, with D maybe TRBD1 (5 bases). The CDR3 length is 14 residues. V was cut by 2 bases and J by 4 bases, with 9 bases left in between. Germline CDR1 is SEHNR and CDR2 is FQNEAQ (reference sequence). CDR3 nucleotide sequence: TGTGCCAGCAGCTTACGAGGGGAAGGAAACACCATATATTTT. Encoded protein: CASSLRGEGNTIYF.

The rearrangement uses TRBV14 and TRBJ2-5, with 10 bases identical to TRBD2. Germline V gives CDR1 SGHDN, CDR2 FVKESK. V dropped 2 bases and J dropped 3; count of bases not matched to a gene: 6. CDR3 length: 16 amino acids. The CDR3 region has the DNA TGTGCCAGCAGCCAATTCTATGGACTAGCGGAAGAGACCCAGTACTTC. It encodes CASSQFYGLAEETQYF.

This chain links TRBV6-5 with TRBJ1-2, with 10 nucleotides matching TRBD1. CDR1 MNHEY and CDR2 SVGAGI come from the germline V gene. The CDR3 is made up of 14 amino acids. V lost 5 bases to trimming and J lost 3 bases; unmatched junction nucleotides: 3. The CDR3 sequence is CASSRTGGDYGYTF. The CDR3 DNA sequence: TGTGCCAGCAGTAGGACAGGGGGAGACTATGGCTACACCTTC.

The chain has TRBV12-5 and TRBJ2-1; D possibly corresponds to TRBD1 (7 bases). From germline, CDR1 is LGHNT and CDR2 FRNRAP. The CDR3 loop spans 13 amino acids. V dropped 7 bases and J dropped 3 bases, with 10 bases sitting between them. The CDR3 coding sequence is TGTGCTAGTGCGCAGGGGGGCTACAATGAGCAGTTCTTC. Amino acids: CASAQGGYNEQFF.

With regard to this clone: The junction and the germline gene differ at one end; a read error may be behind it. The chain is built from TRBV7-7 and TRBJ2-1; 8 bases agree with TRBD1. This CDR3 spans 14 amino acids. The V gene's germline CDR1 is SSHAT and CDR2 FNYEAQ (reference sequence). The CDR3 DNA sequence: TGTGCTAGCACCCTAGGACAGGGTTACAATGAGCAGTTCTTC. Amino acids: CASTLGQGYNEQFF.

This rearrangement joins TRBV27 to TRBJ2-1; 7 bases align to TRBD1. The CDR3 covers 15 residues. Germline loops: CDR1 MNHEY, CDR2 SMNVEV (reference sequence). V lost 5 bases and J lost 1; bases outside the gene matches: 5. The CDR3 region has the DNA TGTGCCAGCAGTCCCCTGACAGGGTCCTACAATGAGCAGTTCTTC. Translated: CASSPLTGSYNEQFF.

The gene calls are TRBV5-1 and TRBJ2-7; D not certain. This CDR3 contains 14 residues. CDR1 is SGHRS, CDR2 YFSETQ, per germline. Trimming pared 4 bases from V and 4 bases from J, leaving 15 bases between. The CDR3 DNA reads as TGCGCCAGCAGCCCTAGGAACGGAGAATACGAGCAGTACTTC. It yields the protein CASSPRNGEYEQYF. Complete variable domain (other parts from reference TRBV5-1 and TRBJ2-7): KAGVTQTPRYLIKTRGQQVTLSCSPISGHRSVSWYQQTPGQGLQFLFEYFSETQRNKGNFPGRFSGRQFSNSRSEMNVSTLELGDSALYLCASSPRNGEYEQYFGPGTRLTVT.

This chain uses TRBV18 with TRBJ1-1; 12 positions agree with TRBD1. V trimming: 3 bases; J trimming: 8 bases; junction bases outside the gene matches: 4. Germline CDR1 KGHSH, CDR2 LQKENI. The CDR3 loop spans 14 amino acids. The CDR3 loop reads CASSPGTGGREAFF. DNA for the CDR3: TGTGCCAGCTCACCTGGGACAGGGGGCAGAGAAGCTTTCTTT.

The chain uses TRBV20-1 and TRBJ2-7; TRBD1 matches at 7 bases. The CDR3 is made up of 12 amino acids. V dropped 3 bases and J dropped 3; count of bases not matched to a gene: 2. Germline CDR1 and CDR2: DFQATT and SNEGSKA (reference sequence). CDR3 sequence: CSASGTVYEQYF. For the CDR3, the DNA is TGCAGTGCTAGTGGGACAGTCTACGAGCAGTACTTC.

Here the CDR3 reads CASSVEGGEQYF. The CDR3 DNA reads TGTGCCAGCAGCGTAGAAGGGGGGGAGCAGTACTTC. The J gene is TRBJ2-7, the V gene TRBV9; D may correspond to TRBD1 or TRBD2 (6 bases each). The CDR3 runs to 12 residues. CDR1 is SGDLS, CDR2 YYNGEE, per germline. V lost 0 bases and J 7 bases, leaving 8 bases between the germline ends.

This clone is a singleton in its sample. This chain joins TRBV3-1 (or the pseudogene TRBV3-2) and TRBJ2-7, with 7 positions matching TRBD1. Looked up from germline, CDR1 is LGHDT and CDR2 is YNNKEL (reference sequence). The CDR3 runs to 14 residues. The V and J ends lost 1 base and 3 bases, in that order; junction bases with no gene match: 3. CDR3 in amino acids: CASSQGAGGYEQYF. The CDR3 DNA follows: TGTGCCAGCAGCCAAGGGGCAGGGGGCTACGAGCAGTACTTC.

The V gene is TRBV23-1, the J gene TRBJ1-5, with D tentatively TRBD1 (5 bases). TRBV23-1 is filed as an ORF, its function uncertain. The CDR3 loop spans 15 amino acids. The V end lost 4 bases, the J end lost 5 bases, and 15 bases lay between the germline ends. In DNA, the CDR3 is TGCGCCAGCAGTCCCCCCCCCAGGGTAGATCAGCCCCAGCATTTT. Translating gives CASSPPPRVDQPQHF.

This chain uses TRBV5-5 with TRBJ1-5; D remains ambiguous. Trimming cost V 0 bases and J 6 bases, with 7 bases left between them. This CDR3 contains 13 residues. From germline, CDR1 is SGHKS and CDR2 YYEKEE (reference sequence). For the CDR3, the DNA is TGTGCCAGCAGCTTGGACGGGGTTCAGCCCCAGCATTTT. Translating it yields CASSLDGVQPQHF.

The CDR3 here is CASSEGTGSYEQYF. Written as DNA, the CDR3 is TGCGCCAGCAGTGAGGGGACAGGGTCCTACGAGCAGTACTTC. The chain has TRBV10-1 and TRBJ2-7; TRBD1 matches at 9 bases. CDR3 length: 14 amino acids. Germline CDR1 and CDR2: WNHNN and SYGVQD (reference sequence). Germline trimming cut 2 bases from V and 1 base from J; bases unmatched to any gene: 0.

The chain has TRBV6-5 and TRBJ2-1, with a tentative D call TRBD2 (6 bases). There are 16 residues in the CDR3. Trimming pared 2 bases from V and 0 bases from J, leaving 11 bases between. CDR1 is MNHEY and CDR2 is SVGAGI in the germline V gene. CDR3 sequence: CASSYRGNPSYNEQFF. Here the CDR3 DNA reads TGTGCCAGCAGTTACCGGGGGAACCCCTCCTACAATGAGCAGTTCTTC.

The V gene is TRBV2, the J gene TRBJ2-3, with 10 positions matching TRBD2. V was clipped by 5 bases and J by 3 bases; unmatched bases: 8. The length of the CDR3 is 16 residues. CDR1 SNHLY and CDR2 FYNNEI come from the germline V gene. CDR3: CASSSYLAGETDTQYF. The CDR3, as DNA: TGTGCCAGCAGTTCCTACCTAGCGGGAGAGACAGATACGCAGTATTTT.

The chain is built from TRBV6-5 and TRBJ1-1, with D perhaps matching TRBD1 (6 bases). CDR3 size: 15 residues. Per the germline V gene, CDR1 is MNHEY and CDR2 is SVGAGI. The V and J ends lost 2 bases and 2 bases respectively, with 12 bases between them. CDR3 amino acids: CASSYDGGLNTEAFF. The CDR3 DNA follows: TGTGCCAGCAGTTACGATGGGGGGCTAAACACTGAAGCTTTCTTT.

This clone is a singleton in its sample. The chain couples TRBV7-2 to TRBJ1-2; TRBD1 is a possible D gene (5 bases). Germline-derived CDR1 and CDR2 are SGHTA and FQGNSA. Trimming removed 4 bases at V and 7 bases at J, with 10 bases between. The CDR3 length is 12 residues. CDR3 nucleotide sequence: TGTGCCAGCAGCTCCAGGGAGGCTGGCTACACCTTC. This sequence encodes CASSSREAGYTF.